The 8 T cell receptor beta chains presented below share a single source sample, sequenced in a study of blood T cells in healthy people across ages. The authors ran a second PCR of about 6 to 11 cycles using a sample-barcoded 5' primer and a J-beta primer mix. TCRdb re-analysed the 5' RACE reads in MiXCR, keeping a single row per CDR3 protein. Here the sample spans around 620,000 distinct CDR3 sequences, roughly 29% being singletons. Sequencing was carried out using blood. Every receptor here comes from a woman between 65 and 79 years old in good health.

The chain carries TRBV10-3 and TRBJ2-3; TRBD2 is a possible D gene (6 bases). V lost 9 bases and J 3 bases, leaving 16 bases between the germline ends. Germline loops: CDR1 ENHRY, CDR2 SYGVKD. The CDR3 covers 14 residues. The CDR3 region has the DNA TGTGCCATTGGGAGGAGCGGAGTAACAGATACGCAGTATTTT. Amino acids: CAIGRSGVTDTQYF.

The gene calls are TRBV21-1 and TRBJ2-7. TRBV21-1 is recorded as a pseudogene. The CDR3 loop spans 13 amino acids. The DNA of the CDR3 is TGTGCCAGCAGCAAAAAGTACAACTACGAGCAGTACTTC. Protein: CASSKKYNYEQYF.

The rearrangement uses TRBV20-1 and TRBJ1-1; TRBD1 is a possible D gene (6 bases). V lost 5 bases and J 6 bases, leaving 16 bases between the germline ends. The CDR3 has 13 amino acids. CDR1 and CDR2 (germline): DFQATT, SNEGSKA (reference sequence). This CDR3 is CSADSTGISEAFF. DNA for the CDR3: TGCAGTGCTGATTCAACAGGGATCTCTGAAGCTTTCTTT.

In DNA form, the CDR3 reads TGTGCCAGCGGGAGGGGAATGGAGACCCAGTACTTC. Its translation is CASGRGMETQYF. The rearrangement uses TRBV7-9 and TRBJ2-5; 7 positions agree with TRBD2. The CDR3 has 12 residues. The V segment lost 8 bases and the J segment 5 bases; nucleotides outside the gene matches: 5. Germline V CDR1 and CDR2: SEHNR, FQNEAQ (reference sequence).

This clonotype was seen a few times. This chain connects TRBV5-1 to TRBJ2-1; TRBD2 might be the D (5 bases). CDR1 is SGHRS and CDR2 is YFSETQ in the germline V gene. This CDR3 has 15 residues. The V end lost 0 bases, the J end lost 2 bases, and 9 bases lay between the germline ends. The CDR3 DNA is TGCGCCAGCAGCTTGGGAGGGAACACCTACAATGAGCAGTTCTTC. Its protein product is CASSLGGNTYNEQFF.

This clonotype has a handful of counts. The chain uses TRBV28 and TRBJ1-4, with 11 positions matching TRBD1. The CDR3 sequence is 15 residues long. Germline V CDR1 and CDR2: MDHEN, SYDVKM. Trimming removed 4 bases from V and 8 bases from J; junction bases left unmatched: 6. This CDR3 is CASSSPGQGGEKLFF. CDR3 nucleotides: TGTGCCAGCAGTTCACCGGGACAGGGGGGAGAAAAACTGTTTTTT.

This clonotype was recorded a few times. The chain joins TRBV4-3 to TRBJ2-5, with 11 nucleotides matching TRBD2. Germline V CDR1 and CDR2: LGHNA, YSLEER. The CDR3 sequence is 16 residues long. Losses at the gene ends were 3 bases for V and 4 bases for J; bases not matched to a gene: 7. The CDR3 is CASSQRLGTSGETQYF. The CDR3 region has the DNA TGCGCCAGCAGCCAGCGGCTGGGGACTAGCGGAGAGACCCAGTACTTC.

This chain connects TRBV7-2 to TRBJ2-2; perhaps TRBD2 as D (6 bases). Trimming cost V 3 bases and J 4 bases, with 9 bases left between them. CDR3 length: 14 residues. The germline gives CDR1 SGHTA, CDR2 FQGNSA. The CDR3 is CASSFRTTTGELFF. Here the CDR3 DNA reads TGTGCCAGCAGCTTCCGGACTACCACCGGGGAGCTGTTTTTT. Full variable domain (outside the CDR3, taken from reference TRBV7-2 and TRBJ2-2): GAGVSQSPSNKVTEKGKDVELRCDPISGHTALYWYRQSLGQGLEFLIYFQGNSAPDKSGLPSDRFSAERTGGSVSTLTIQRTQQEDSAVYLCASSFRTTTGELFFGEGSRLTVL.